The 9 T cell receptor beta chains below come from one sample, sequenced in a study of cytomegalovirus exposure and HLA in healthy donors (dated by TCRdb to about 2017). The library was made by the immunoSEQ multiplex PCR assay. A mixture of 60 forward primers for TCR Vbeta segments and 13 reverse primers for TCR Jbeta segments was used in the multiplex PCR. The immuneACCESS repertoire file appears here via TCRdb, limited to in-frame rearrangements. These files lack a portion of the clones; in checked studies, under half of the deficit traces to unresolved V genes, and the cause of the others is not known. Present in this sample are about 92,000 clones, over 70% of which were seen just once. The ten top clones hold 7.3% of the sample. Sequencing used PBMCs. The source is a man aged 50-60 years in good health and CMV-seropositive.

The rearrangement joins TRBV30 to TRBJ1-4; 7 bases are a match to TRBD1. The V gene's germline CDR1 is GTSNPN and CDR2 SVGIG (reference sequence). V shed 4 bases and J 5 bases; nucleotides not matched to a gene: 7. The CDR3 covers 14 residues. The CDR3 DNA reads as TGTGCCTGGACTAAAGGACAGGCAAATGAAAAACTGTTTTTT. Protein sequence: CAWTKGQANEKLFF.

In the case of this clone: Mismatch with germline at one junction end may stem from a read error. The chain combines TRBV7-9 with TRBJ1-6, with unresolved D. Germline CDR1 and CDR2: SEHNR and FQNEAQ (reference sequence). This CDR3 is built from 14 residues. CDR3 DNA sequence: TGTGCCAGCAGCTTAGGTCTATTTAATTCACCCCTCAACTTT. Amino acid sequence: CASSLGLFNSPLNF.

This clone was seen only once. V gene TRBV7-3 combines with J gene TRBJ2-1; 7 bases fit TRBD2. CDR3 length: 16 residues. Germline CDR1 is SGHTA and CDR2 is FQGTGA. Unmatched junction bases numbered 10, after V lost 3 bases and J lost 5 bases. CDR3 DNA sequence: TGTGCCAGCAGCTTCGTACCTAGCGGCTATAACAATGAGCAGTTCTTC. Protein sequence: CASSFVPSGYNNEQFF.

Only a few counts were recorded for this clone. The chain combines TRBV28 with TRBJ1-1, with D possibly matching TRBD1 (6 bases). CDR3 size: 14 residues. Germline lookup yields CDR1 MDHEN and CDR2 SYDVKM. The germline V and J ends were trimmed by 4 bases and 1 base, with 10 bases remaining between them. The CDR3 loop is CASSSTGQNTEAFF. The CDR3 bases are TGTGCCAGCAGTTCGACAGGACAGAACACTGAAGCTTTCTTT.

The chain joins TRBV11-2 to TRBJ1-5; the D is unclear. Looked up from germline, CDR1 is SGHAT and CDR2 is FQNNGV. This CDR3 has 13 amino acids. V shed 0 bases and J shed 4 bases, with 4 bases lying between them. The CDR3 is CASSLDNNQPQHF. CDR3 in DNA: TGTGCCAGCAGCTTAGATAATAATCAGCCCCAGCATTTT.

This clone turned up a few times. The V and J genes are TRBV5-5 and TRBJ2-7; 8 bases line up with TRBD1. Germline CDR1 is SGHKS and CDR2 is YYEKEE (reference sequence). V lost 4 bases, J lost 5 bases, and 5 bases stayed unmatched. The CDR3 has 13 amino acids. CDR3 nucleotides: TGTGCCAGCAGCGATCGACAGGGGAACGAGCAGTACTTC. Translated: CASSDRQGNEQYF.

The sample holds one count of this clone. The V gene is TRBV9, the J gene TRBJ2-7; TRBD2 agrees at 13 bases. V shed 4 bases, J shed 5 bases, and the junction held 3 bases outside the gene matches. There are 14 residues in the CDR3. Germline V gene sequence: CDR1 SGDLS, CDR2 YYNGEE. CDR3 region: CASSPGTSGDEQYF. DNA for the CDR3: TGTGCCAGCAGCCCCGGGACTAGCGGGGACGAGCAGTACTTC.

This chain links TRBV14 with TRBJ2-3; D unclear. V was cut by 2 bases and J by 0 bases, with 12 bases left in between. The CDR3 length is 16 residues. Germline CDR1 SGHDN, CDR2 FVKESK. The CDR3 DNA follows: TGTGCCAGCAGCCAACCCACAGTCTATAGCACAGATACGCAGTATTTT. Its translation is CASSQPTVYSTDTQYF.

V usage is TRBV6-5 and J usage is TRBJ2-7; TRBD2 agrees at 9 bases. The V gene's germline CDR1 is MNHEY and CDR2 SVGAGI. With V trimmed by 6 bases and J by 4 bases, 10 bases remained unmatched. The CDR3 length is 15 residues. The CDR3 region is CASSPQRGESYEQYF. The DNA for the CDR3 is TGTGCCAGCAGCCCTCAGCGGGGGGAATCATACGAGCAGTACTTC.